This T cell receptor (beta chain) was observed in a study of metastatic and nonmetastatic thyroid tumors. Study findings and constraints: It was reportedly found that TCR beta diversity was significantly higher in malignant thyroid tumors than in benign nodules, a difference seen in both blood and tumor samples.

With regard to this clone: The antigen is not known.

In the authors' workflow: Across clinicopathological groups, CDR3 differences served as the basis for building a distant-metastasis classifier for papillary thyroid cancer. TCRdb re-processed the PCR reads through MiXCR. Here the V and J calls rest on TCRdb's processing, not on the authors' analysis. The sample lists some 7,300 clones; around two fifths were seen once. Per the germline V gene, CDR1 is SGHTA and CDR2 is FQGNSA. V lost 5 bases and J lost 7; bases outside the gene matches: 8. The CDR3 totals 13 residues. Before thyroid surgery, none of the patients had received any treatment. This rearrangement joins TRBV7-2 to TRBJ2-7, with 7 nucleotides matching TRBD1. The receptor's source is a female donor with papillary thyroid cancer or a benign thyroid nodule (not recorded which). Some clones in this sample may be carry-over from other donors' samples. Material: tumor tissue. The CDR3 region has the DNA TGTGCCAGCAGCACCGACAGGGTGGGGGAGCAGTACTTC. It encodes CASSTDRVGEQYF.